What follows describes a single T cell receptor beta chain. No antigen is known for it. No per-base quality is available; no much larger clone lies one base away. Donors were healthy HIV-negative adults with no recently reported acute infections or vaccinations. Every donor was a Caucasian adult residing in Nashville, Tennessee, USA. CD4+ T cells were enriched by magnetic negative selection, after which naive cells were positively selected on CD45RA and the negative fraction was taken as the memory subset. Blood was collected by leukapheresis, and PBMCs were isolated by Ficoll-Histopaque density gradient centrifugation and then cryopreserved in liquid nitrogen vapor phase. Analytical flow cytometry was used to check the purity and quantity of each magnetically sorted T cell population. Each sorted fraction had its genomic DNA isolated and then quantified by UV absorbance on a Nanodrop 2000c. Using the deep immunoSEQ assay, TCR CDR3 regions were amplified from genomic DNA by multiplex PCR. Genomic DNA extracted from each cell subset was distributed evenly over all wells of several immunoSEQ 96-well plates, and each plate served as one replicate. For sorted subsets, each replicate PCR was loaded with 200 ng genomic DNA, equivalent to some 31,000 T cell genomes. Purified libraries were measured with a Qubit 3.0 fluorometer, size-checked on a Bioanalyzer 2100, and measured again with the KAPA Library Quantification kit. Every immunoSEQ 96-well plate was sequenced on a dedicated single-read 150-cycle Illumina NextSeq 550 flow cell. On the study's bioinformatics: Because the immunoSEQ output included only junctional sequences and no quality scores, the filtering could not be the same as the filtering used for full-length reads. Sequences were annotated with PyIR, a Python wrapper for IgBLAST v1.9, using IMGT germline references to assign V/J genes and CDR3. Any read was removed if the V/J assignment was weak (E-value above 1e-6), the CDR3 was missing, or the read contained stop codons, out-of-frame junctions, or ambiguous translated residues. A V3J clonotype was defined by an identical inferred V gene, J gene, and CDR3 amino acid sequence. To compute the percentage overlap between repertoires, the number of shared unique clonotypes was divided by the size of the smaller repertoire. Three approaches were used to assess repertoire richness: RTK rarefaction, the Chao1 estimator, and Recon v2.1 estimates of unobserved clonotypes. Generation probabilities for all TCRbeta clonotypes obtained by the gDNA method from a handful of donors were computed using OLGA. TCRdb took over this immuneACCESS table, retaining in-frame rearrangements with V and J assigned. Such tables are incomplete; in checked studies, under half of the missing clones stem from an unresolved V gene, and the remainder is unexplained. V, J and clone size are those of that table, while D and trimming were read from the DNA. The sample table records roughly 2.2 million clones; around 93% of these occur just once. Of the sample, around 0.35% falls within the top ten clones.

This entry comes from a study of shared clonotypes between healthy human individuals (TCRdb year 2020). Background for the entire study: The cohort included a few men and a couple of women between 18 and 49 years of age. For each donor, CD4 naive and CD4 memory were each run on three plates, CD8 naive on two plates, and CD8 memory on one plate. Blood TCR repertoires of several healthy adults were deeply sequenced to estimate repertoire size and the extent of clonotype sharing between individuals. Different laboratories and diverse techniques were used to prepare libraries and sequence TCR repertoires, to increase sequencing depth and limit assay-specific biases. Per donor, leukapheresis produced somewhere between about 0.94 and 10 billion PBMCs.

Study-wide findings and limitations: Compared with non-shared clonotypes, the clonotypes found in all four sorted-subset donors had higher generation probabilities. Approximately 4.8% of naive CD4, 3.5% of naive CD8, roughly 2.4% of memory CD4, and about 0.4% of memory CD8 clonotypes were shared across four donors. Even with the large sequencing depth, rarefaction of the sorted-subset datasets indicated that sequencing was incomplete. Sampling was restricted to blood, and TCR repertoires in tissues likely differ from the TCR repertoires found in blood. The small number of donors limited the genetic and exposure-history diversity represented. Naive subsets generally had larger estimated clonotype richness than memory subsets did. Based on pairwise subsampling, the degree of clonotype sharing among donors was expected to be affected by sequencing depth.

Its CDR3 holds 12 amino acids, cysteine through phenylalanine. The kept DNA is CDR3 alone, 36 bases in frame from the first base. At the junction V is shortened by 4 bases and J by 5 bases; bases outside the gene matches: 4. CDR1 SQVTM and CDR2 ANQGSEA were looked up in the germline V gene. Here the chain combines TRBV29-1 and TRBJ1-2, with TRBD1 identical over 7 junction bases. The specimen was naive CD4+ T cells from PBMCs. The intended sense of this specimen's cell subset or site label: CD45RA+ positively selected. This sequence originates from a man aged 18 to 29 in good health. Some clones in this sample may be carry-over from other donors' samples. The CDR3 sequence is CSVGTGLYGYTF. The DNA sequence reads TGCAGCGTTGGGACAGGCCTATATGGCTACACCTTC.